One and the same sample provided the 8 T cell receptor beta chains below, sequenced in a study of Ad26.COV2.S vaccination and SARS-CoV-2 variants. Data came from immunoSEQ multiplex PCR; TCRdb stores just in-frame clones and leaves some out. The sample carries about 330,000 clones, about 90% recorded once. Noted treatment: 15 to 20 received Ad26.COV2.S at low or high dose, single or two shots; about 5 received placebo; per-sample allocation not given. The study sampled participants on day 63 after the first vaccine or placebo injection. Source: peripheral blood, taken in a trial of Ad26.COV2.S vaccine versus placebo. These receptors were obtained from a person aged 18-65 years who received the Ad26.COV2.S COVID-19 vaccine or a placebo.

CDR3 DNA: TGTGCCAGTAGTCCCCTGGACAGACCGAACACTGAAGCTTTCTTT. This sequence encodes CASSPLDRPNTEAFF. The V and J genes are TRBV19 and TRBJ1-1, with D possibly matching TRBD1 (6 bases). The CDR3 contains 15 residues. V was cut by 5 bases and J by 1 base, with 14 bases left in between. The germline V gene encodes CDR1 LNHDA and CDR2 SQIVND (reference sequence).

The V call is TRBV7-2, the J call TRBJ1-1; D remains unclear. V lost 0 bases and J lost 3, with 11 bases in between. The CDR3 totals 15 residues. Germline V gene lookup returns CDR1 SGHTA and CDR2 FQGNSA. CDR3 DNA: TGTGCCAGCAGCTTAGCTGTGACACCTGACACTGAAGCTTTCTTT. It specifies CASSLAVTPDTEAFF.

The gene calls are TRBV7-2 and TRBJ2-7; 10 bases align to TRBD2. The CDR3 spans 15 residues. From germline, CDR1 is SGHTA and CDR2 FQGNSA. The junction had 9 bases not matched to a gene; V was cut back by 5 bases and J by 5 bases. This chain's CDR3 is CASSLPSGRGNEQYV. In nucleotides, the CDR3 is TGTGCCAGCAGCCTTCCTAGCGGGAGAGGGAACGAGCAGTACGTC.

The rearrangement uses TRBV11-3 and TRBJ2-1; D is possibly TRBD2 (5 bases). Trimming pared 0 bases from V and 6 bases from J, leaving 18 bases between. The CDR3 consists of 17 residues. Germline V gives CDR1 SGHNT, CDR2 YENEEA. The DNA for the CDR3 is TGTGCCAGCAGCTTAGACTCCCTGGGCGGACTGTCCAATGAGCAGTTCTTC. This sequence encodes CASSLDSLGGLSNEQFF.

V and J are TRBV10-3 and TRBJ1-5; D possibly corresponds to TRBD1 (5 bases). This CDR3 has 15 amino acids. Looked up from germline, CDR1 is ENHRY and CDR2 is SYGVKD. V dropped 2 bases and J dropped 1 base, with 9 bases sitting between them. Here the CDR3 reads CAISERGRSNQPQHF. CDR3 bases: TGTGCCATCAGTGAGAGGGGTCGCAGCAATCAGCCCCAGCATTTT.

The V call is TRBV7-9, the J call TRBJ2-5; D possibly corresponds to TRBD1 (5 bases). In germline, CDR1 is SEHNR, CDR2 FQNEAQ (reference sequence). V lost 3 bases to trimming and J lost 5 bases, with 16 bases between them. The CDR3 is 15 amino acids. For the CDR3, the DNA is TGTGCCAGCAGCTTGGGATCAGGGTTGACGGAGACCCAGTACTTC. It yields the protein CASSLGSGLTETQYF. The entire variable domain, with the rest obtained from reference TRBV7-9 and TRBJ2-5, is as follows: DTGVSQNPRHKITKRGQNVTFRCDPISEHNRLYWYRQTLGQGPEFLTYFQNEAQLEKSRLLSDRFSAERPKGSFSTLEIQRTEQGDSAMYLCASSLGSGLTETQYFGPGTRLLVL.

For the CDR3, the DNA is TGCGCCAGCAGCCAGTATCGGGACAGGGGGCAGGTTGAAGCTTTCTTT. It specifies CASSQYRDRGQVEAFF. The rearrangement uses TRBV4-1 and TRBJ1-1, with TRBD1 matching 12 bases. J was trimmed by 7 bases and V by 3 bases; bases with no gene match: 9. This CDR3 is built from 16 residues. Germline V lookup: CDR1 MGHRA, CDR2 YSYEKL.

The rearrangement links TRBV4-3 to TRBJ2-1; a weak D match, TRBD2 (5 bases). Trimming shortened V by 0 bases and J by 10 bases, and 19 bases separated the two germline ends. The germline gives CDR1 LGHNA, CDR2 YSLEER. The CDR3 has 16 residues. This chain's CDR3 is CASSQDGPAEAREQFF. In DNA form, the CDR3 reads TGCGCCAGCAGCCAAGATGGCCCAGCGGAGGCGCGGGAGCAGTTCTTC.